This record concerns one T cell receptor (beta chain) sequence. Under the authors' procedure: Owing to the provision of junction-only sequences devoid of quality scores by immunoSEQ, filtering differed. This table comes from immunoSEQ multiplex PCR, and its TCRdb copy is limited to in-frame clones, with some not included. V and J calls and clone size are copied from that table; D and trimming were computed from the DNA. This sample yields over 950,000 clones, of which approximately 77% are seen a single time; 0.89% belongs to the top ten. This entry belongs to a study of shared clonotypes between healthy human individuals. After removal of 4 bases from V and 0 bases from J, the junction contained 5 bases not matched to a gene. From germline, CDR1 is SNHLY and CDR2 FYNNEI. There are 18 residues in the CDR3.

The clonotype comes from a man aged 18 to 30 in good health. Some clones in this sample may be carry-over from other donors' samples. The genes are TRBV2 and TRBJ2-3; 15 bases are shared with TRBD2. Sequencing input: memory CD4+ T cells from PBMCs. Subset denoted: CD45RA-negative fraction. Here the CDR3 reads CASSAGLAGGISTDTQYF. CDR3 bases: TGTGCCAGCAGTGCCGGACTAGCGGGAGGGATAAGCACAGATACGCAGTATTTT.